The clone carrying this TCR beta chain was observed a few times. The antigen is unknown. TCRdb fed the 5' RACE reads into MiXCR, producing one record per CDR3 protein. The profile shows hundreds of thousands of distinct CDR3 sequences, 20% to 25% of them singletons. The CDR3 totals 15 residues. V was shortened by 4 bases and J by 6 bases, with 17 bases between the two germline ends. The germline CDR1 and CDR2 sequences are SGDLS and YYNGEE. These data belong to a study of identical twins. Study results and limitations: Models underestimated how often monozygotic twins shared out-of-frame TCR alpha.

This sample also appeared in a second study, on T cells expressing NK-cell markers. According to that study: Among four donors, these clonotypes also ranked first in the CD3+CD56-NKG2C+ fraction.

Sequencing was performed on CD4+ T cells sorted from blood. The V and J genes are TRBV9 and TRBJ1-5; weak D call: TRBD1 (6 bases). The TCR was taken from a woman younger than 35 in good health. The CDR3 reads CASSPQGGVAQPQHF. CDR3 DNA: TGTGCCAGCAGCCCCCAAGGGGGGGTGGCTCAGCCCCAGCATTTT.